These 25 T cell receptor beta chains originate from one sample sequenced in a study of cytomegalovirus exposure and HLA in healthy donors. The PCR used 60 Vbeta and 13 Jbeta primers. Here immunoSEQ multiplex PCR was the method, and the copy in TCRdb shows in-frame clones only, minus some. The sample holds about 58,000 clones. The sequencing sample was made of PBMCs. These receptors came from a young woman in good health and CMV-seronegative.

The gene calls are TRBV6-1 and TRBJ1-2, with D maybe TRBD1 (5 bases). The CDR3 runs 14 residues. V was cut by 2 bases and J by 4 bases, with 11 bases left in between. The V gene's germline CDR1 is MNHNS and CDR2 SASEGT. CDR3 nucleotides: TGTGCCAGCAGTGAATCCAGACAGACCTATGGCTACACCTTC. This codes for CASSESRQTYGYTF.

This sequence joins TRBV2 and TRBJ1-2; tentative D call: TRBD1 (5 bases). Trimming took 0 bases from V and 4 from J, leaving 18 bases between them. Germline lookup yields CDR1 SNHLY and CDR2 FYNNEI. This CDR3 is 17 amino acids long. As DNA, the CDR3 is TGTGCCAGCAGTGAAGCGTGGGGGAGGGGAGACAGCTATGGCTACACCTTC. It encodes CASSEAWGRGDSYGYTF.

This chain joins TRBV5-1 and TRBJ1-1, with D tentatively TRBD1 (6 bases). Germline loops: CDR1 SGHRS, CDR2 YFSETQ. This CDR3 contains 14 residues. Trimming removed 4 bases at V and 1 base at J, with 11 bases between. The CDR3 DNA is TGCGCCAGCAGCACCGGACAGTCGAACACTGAAGCTTTCTTT. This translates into CASSTGQSNTEAFF.

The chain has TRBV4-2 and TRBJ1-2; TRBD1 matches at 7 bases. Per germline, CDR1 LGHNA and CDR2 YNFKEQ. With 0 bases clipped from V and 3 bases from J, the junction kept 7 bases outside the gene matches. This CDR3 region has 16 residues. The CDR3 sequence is CASSQESQGMDYGYTF. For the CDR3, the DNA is TGTGCCAGCAGCCAAGAATCACAGGGGATGGACTATGGCTACACCTTC.

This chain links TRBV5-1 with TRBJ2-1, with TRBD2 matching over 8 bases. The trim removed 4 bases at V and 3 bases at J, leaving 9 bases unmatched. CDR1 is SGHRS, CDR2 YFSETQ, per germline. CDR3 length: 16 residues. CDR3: CASSPGGQYYYNEQFF. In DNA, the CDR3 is TGCGCCAGCAGCCCGGGGGGGCAGTATTACTACAATGAGCAGTTCTTC. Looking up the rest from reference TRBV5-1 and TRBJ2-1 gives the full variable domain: KAGVTQTPRYLIKTRGQQVTLSCSPISGHRSVSWYQQTPGQGLQFLFEYFSETQRNKGNFPGRFSGRQFSNSRSEMNVSTLELGDSALYLCASSPGGQYYYNEQFFGPGTRLTVL.

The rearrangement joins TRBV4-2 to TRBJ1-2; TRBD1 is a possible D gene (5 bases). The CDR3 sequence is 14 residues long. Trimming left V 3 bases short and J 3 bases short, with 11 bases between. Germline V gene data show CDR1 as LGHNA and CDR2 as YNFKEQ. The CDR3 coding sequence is TGTGCCAGCAGCCAGGGGGGTCGGGACTATGGCTACACCTTC. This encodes CASSQGGRDYGYTF.

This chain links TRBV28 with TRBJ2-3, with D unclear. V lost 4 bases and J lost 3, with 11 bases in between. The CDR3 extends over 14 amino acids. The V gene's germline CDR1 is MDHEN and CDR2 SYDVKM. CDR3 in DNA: TGTGCCAGCAGTTCTTACACATGGACAGATACGCAGTATTTT. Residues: CASSSYTWTDTQYF.

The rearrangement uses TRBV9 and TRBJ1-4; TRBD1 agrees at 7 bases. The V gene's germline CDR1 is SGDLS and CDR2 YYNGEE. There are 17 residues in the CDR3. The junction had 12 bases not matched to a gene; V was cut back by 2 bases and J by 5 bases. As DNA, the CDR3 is TGTGCCAGCAGCGTCAGTGAGAGGACAGGAGGGAATGAAAAACTGTTTTTT. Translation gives CASSVSERTGGNEKLFF.

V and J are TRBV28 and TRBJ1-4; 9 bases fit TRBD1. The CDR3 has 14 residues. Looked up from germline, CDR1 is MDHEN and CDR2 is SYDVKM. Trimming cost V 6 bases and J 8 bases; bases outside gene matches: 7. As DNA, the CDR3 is TGTGCCAGCAGCCTAACAGGGGGCTGGGAAAAACTGTTTTTT. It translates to CASSLTGGWEKLFF.

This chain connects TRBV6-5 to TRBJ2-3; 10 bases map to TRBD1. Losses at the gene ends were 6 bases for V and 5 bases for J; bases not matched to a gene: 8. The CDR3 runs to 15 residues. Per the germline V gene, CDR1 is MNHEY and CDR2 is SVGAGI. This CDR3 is CASRLTGGRVDTQYF. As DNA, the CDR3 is TGTGCCAGCAGATTGACAGGGGGCAGAGTAGATACGCAGTATTTT.

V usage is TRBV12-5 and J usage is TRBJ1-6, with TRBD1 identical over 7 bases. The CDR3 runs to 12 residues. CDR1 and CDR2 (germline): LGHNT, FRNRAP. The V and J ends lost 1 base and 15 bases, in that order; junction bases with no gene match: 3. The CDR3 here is CASGLDDRDLHF. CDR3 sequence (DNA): TGTGCTAGTGGTTTGGACGACAGGGACCTCCACTTT.

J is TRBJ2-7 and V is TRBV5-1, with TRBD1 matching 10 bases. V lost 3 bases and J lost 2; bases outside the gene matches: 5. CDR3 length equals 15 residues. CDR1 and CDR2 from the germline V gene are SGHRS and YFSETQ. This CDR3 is CASSSTGTGAYEQYF. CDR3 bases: TGCGCCAGCAGCTCGACCGGGACAGGGGCCTACGAGCAGTACTTC. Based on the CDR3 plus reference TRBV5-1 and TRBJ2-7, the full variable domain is KAGVTQTPRYLIKTRGQQVTLSCSPISGHRSVSWYQQTPGQGLQFLFEYFSETQRNKGNFPGRFSGRQFSNSRSEMNVSTLELGDSALYLCASSSTGTGAYEQYFGPGTRLTVT.

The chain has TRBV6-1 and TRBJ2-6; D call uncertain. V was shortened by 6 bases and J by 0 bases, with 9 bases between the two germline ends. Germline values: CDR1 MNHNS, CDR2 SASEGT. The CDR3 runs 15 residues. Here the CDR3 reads CASRLLFSGANVLTF. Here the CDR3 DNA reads TGTGCCAGCAGGCTACTGTTCTCTGGGGCCAACGTCCTGACTTTC.

The CDR3 sequence is CASSKSGQPNSGNTIYF. DNA of the CDR3: TGCGCCAGCAGCAAATCGGGACAGCCTAACTCTGGAAACACCATATATTTT. The V call is TRBV5-1, the J call TRBJ1-3; 7 bases are shared with TRBD1. This CDR3 is built from 17 residues. Germline trimming cut 4 bases from V and 0 bases from J; bases unmatched to any gene: 10. Germline lookup yields CDR1 SGHRS and CDR2 YFSETQ. Supplemented by reference TRBV5-1 and TRBJ1-3, the full variable domain reads KAGVTQTPRYLIKTRGQQVTLSCSPISGHRSVSWYQQTPGQGLQFLFEYFSETQRNKGNFPGRFSGRQFSNSRSEMNVSTLELGDSALYLCASSKSGQPNSGNTIYFGEGSWLTVV.

The CDR3 coding sequence is TGCGCCAGCAGCGCCGGGGGACAAGAGACCCAGTACTTC. It is translated as CASSAGGQETQYF. The chain has TRBV5-1 and TRBJ2-5, with D possibly being TRBD2 (6 bases). Trimming removed 4 bases at V and 2 bases at J, with 9 bases between. The CDR3 is 13 residues long. CDR1 SGHRS and CDR2 YFSETQ come from the germline V gene.

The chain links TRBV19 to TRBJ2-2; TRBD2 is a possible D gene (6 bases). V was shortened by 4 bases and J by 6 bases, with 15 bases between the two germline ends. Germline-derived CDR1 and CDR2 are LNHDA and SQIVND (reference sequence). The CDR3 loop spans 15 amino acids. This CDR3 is CASSKVGGKPGELFF. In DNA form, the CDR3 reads TGTGCCAGTAGTAAGGTGGGAGGCAAACCCGGGGAGCTGTTTTTT.

The CDR3 reads CASSVSGQSGSPLHF. CDR3 DNA sequence: TGTGCCAGCAGCGTGTCAGGACAGTCGGGGTCACCCCTCCACTTT. This chain links TRBV9 with TRBJ1-6; possibly TRBD1 for D (6 bases). There are 15 residues in the CDR3. V was trimmed by 2 bases and J by 10 bases, leaving 16 bases between them. Germline CDR1 and CDR2: SGDLS and YYNGEE.

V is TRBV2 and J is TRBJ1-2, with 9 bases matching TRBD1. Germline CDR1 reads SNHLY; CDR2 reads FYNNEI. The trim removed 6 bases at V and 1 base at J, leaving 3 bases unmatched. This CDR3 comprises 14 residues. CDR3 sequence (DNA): TGTGCCAGCAGAGGGACAGGGAGTAACTATGGCTACACCTTC. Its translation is CASRGTGSNYGYTF.

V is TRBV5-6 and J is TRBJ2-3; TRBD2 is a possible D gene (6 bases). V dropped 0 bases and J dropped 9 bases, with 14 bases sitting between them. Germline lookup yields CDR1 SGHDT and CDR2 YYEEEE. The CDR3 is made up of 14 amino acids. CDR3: CASSLEVLSGTQYF. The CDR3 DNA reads TGTGCCAGCAGCTTGGAAGTCTTGAGCGGGACGCAGTATTTT.

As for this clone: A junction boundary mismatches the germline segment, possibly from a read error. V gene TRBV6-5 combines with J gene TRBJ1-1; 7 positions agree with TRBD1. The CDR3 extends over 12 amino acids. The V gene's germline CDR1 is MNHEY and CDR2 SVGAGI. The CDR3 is CASSPGGTEDFF. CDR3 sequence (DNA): TGTGCCAGCAGCCCAGGGGGAACTGAAGATTTCTTT.

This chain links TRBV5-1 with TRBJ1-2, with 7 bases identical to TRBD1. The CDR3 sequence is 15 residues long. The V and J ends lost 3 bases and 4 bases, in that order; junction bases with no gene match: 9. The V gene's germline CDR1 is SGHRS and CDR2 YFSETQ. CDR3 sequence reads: CASSSDTTGIYGYTF. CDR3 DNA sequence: TGCGCCAGCAGCTCGGACACGACAGGGATCTATGGCTACACCTTC.

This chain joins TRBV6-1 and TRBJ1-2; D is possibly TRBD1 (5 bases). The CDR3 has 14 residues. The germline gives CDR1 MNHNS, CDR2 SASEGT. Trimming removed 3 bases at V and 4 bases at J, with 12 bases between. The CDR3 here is CASSERGGSYGYTF. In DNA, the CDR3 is TGTGCCAGCAGTGAGAGGGGAGGGAGCTATGGCTACACCTTC.

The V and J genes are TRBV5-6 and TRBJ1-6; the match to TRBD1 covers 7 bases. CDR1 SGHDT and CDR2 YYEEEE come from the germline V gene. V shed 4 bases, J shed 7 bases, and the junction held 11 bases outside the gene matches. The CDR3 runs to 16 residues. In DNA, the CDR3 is TGTGCCAGCAGCCCCTCAACAGGGGTCAAGAATTCACCCCTCCACTTT. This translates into CASSPSTGVKNSPLHF.

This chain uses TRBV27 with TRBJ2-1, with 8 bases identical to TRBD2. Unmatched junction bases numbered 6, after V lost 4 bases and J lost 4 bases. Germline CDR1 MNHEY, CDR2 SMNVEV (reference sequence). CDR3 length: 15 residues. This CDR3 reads CASSYGGALYNEQFF. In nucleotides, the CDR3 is TGTGCCAGCAGTTACGGGGGGGCCTTGTACAATGAGCAGTTCTTC.

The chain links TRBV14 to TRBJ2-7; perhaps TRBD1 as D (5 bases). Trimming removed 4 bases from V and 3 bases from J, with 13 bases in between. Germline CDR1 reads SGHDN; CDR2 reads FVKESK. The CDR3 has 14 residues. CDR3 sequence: CASSPTGNLYEQYF. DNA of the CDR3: TGTGCCAGCAGCCCCACAGGAAACCTCTACGAGCAGTACTTC.